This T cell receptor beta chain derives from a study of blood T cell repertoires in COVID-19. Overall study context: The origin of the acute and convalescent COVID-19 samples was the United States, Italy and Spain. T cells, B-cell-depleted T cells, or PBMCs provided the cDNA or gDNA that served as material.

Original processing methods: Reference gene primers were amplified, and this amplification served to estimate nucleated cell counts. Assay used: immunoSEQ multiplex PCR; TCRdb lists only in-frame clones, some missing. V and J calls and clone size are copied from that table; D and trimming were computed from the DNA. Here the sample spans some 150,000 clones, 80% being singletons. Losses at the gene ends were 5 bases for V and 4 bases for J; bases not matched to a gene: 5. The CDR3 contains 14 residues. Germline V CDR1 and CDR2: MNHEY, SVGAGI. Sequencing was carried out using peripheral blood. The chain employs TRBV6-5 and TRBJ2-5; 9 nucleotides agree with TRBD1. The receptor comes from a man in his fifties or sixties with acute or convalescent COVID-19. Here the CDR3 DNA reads TGTGCCAGCAGTCGACAGGGGGGGGGAGAGACCCAGTACTTC. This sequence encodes CASSRQGGGETQYF.